The 22 T cell receptor beta chains given below trace back to one sample, sequenced in a study of shared clonotypes between healthy human individuals. Profiling relied on immunoSEQ multiplex PCR, and the TCRdb table lists in-frame clones only, not all of them. The sample lists about 2,200,000 clones, more than 85% occurring once. Cells designated naive CD8 were CD45RO-negative and were positively selected for CCR7, with terminally differentiated effector memory CD45RA+ cells excluded. Material for sequencing was naive CD8+ T cells from PBMCs. The receptors come from a man aged 18 to 29 in good health. Some clones in this sample may be carry-over from other donors' samples.

This sequence joins TRBV27 and TRBJ2-1; D perhaps matches TRBD1 (6 bases). Germline CDR1 and CDR2: MNHEY and SMNVEV (reference sequence). The CDR3 has 12 residues. With 6 bases removed from V and 7 bases from J, the gap between germline ends came to 10 bases. CDR3 coding DNA: TGTGCCAGCAGCACAGGGTGGAATGAGCAGTTCTTC. Amino acids: CASSTGWNEQFF.

The V and J genes are TRBV7-6 and TRBJ2-3, with TRBD1 identical over 9 bases. V gave up 5 bases and J gave up 4 bases; unmatched junction bases: 4. CDR1 is SGHVS and CDR2 is FNYEAQ in the germline V gene. This CDR3 spans 14 amino acids. In DNA form, the CDR3 reads TGTGCCAGCAGCCGGGGACAGGGATCAGATACGCAGTATTTT. Amino acids: CASSRGQGSDTQYF.

This chain joins TRBV6-5 and TRBJ1-5; TRBD1 matches 9 bases. The CDR3 is 13 residues long. CDR1 and CDR2 (germline): MNHEY, SVGAGI. With 6 bases clipped from V and 6 bases from J, the junction kept 3 bases outside the gene matches. The CDR3 loop is CASRRDRVQPQHF. Written as DNA, the CDR3 is TGTGCCAGCAGAAGGGACAGGGTTCAGCCCCAGCATTTT.

Details on this clone: Other DNA variants within this sample encode the same CDR3. The V and J genes are TRBV27 and TRBJ2-2; 10 bases agree with TRBD2. This CDR3 has 15 amino acids. CDR1 is MNHEY, CDR2 SMNVEV, per germline (reference sequence). V shed 5 bases, J shed 4 bases, and the junction held 4 bases outside the gene matches. The CDR3 sequence is CASSPLAGGTGELFF. The CDR3 DNA sequence: TGTGCCAGCAGTCCATTAGCGGGGGGCACCGGGGAGCTGTTTTTT.

This clone was observed a single time. J is TRBJ1-5 and V is TRBV4-2; D not certain. The ends were cut back, 0 bases at V and 0 bases at J, with 12 bases in the middle. Germline assignment: CDR1 LGHNA and CDR2 YNFKEQ. The CDR3 has 17 residues. CDR3 protein: CASSQDNRHYSNQPQHF. CDR3 DNA: TGTGCCAGCAGCCAAGATAACAGACATTATAGCAATCAGCCCCAGCATTTT.

V usage is TRBV27 and J usage is TRBJ1-2; D is uncertain. Per the germline V gene, CDR1 is MNHEY and CDR2 is SMNVEV (reference sequence). The V end was cut by 6 bases, the J end by 8 bases, with 13 bases between. This CDR3 comprises 12 residues. The CDR3 nucleotides read TGTGCCAGCAGATCGGAAGAATACGGCTACACCTTC. Translated, it gives CASRSEEYGYTF.

CDR3 region: CASSQDPQQVAYIQYF. The CDR3 region has the DNA TGCGCCAGCAGCCAAGATCCCCAACAGGTGGCATACATTCAGTACTTC. This chain uses TRBV4-1 with TRBJ2-4, with D maybe TRBD1 (5 bases). Trimming left V 0 bases short and J 8 bases short, with 17 bases between. The CDR3 loop spans 16 amino acids. From germline, CDR1 is MGHRA and CDR2 YSYEKL.

V and J are TRBV9 and TRBJ2-1; possible D gene TRBD1, 6 bases. The CDR3 is made up of 16 amino acids. Germline V CDR1 and CDR2: SGDLS, YYNGEE. The V and J ends lost 2 bases and 0 bases respectively, with 12 bases between them. As DNA, the CDR3 is TGTGCCAGCAGCGTTAGGGGGACCCGCTCCTACAATGAGCAGTTCTTC. Translation gives CASSVRGTRSYNEQFF.

CDR3 sequence reads: CASSQVGAEQFF. CDR3 nucleotides: TGCGCCAGCAGCCAAGTTGGGGCGGAGCAGTTCTTC. This chain connects TRBV4-1 to TRBJ2-1, with D possibly TRBD1 on 5 matching bases. Trimming pared 1 base from V and 10 bases from J, leaving 8 bases between. This CDR3 comprises 12 residues. In germline, CDR1 is MGHRA, CDR2 YSYEKL.

With respect to this clone: This same CDR3 is encoded by further DNA sequences in the sample. This chain uses TRBV7-9 with TRBJ1-1; no definite D call. Germline loops: CDR1 SEHNR, CDR2 FQNEAQ (reference sequence). The CDR3 is made up of 11 amino acids. The germline V and J ends were trimmed by 5 bases and 4 bases, with 5 bases remaining between them. The CDR3 loop is CASSVGTEAFF. CDR3 in DNA: TGTGCCAGCAGCGTCGGCACTGAAGCTTTCTTT. Complete variable domain (other parts from reference TRBV7-9 and TRBJ1-1): DTGVSQNPRHKITKRGQNVTFRCDPISEHNRLYWYRQTLGQGPEFLTYFQNEAQLEKSRLLSDRFSAERPKGSFSTLEIQRTEQGDSAMYLCASSVGTEAFFGQGTRLTVV.

J is TRBJ1-5 and V is TRBV6-5; D is unclear. V was cut by 0 bases and J by 6 bases, with 12 bases left in between. Germline loops: CDR1 MNHEY, CDR2 SVGAGI. The CDR3 covers 15 residues. The CDR3 DNA follows: TGTGCCAGCAGTTACTCGAGAGGGCCGGGTCAGCCCCAGCATTTT. This gives the protein CASSYSRGPGQPQHF.

The gene calls are TRBV13 and TRBJ2-1; 9 bases fit TRBD1. The ends lost 5 bases at V and 7 bases at J; junction bases unmatched: 12. This CDR3 has 16 residues. CDR1 and CDR2 (germline): PRHDT, FYEKMQ (reference sequence). This CDR3 is CASSLPTGGAGNEQFF. The CDR3 DNA reads TGTGCCAGCAGCCTTCCAACAGGGGGCGCTGGGAATGAGCAGTTCTTC.

As concerns this clone: Other DNA sequences in this sample translate to the same CDR3. This chain connects TRBV2 to TRBJ2-7; 7 bases match TRBD1. J lost 6 bases, V lost 6 bases, and 5 bases had no gene match. This CDR3 has 12 amino acids. Germline loops: CDR1 SNHLY, CDR2 FYNNEI. CDR3 region: CASRAPGGEQYF. The CDR3 coding sequence is TGTGCCAGCAGGGCCCCAGGGGGCGAGCAGTACTTC.

The chain has TRBV5-4 and TRBJ2-3, with 11 nucleotides matching TRBD2. Germline lookup yields CDR1 SGHNT and CDR2 YYREEE (reference sequence). The CDR3 contains 17 residues. V shed 0 bases and J 0 bases; nucleotides not matched to a gene: 3. CDR3 amino acids: CASSLDGLAGSTDTQYF. The DNA of the CDR3 is TGTGCCAGCAGCTTGGATGGACTAGCGGGCAGCACAGATACGCAGTATTTT.

Comments on this clone: The same CDR3 also results from other DNA sequences found in this sample. V gene TRBV5-6 combines with J gene TRBJ2-3, with unresolved D. Per germline, CDR1 SGHDT and CDR2 YYEEEE. The CDR3 loop spans 11 amino acids. Trimming pared 2 bases from V and 5 bases from J, leaving 3 bases between. The CDR3 sequence is CASSLGDTQYF. The DNA for the CDR3 is TGTGCCAGCAGCTTAGGAGATACGCAGTATTTT.

The V gene is TRBV18, the J gene TRBJ2-7; 8 bases match TRBD2. The CDR3 sequence is 16 residues long. CDR1 is KGHSH, CDR2 LQKENI, per germline. Unmatched junction bases numbered 13, after V lost 2 bases and J lost 7 bases. The CDR3 here is CASSPGTRSRIWEQYF. The CDR3 DNA reads TGTGCCAGCTCACCAGGGACTAGGTCCCGAATCTGGGAGCAGTACTTC. Combining the CDR3 with reference TRBV18 and TRBJ2-7 gives the whole variable domain NAGVMQNPRHLVRRRGQEARLRCSPMKGHSHVYWYRQLPEEGLKFMVYLQKENIIDESGMPKERFSAEFPKEGPSILRIQQVVRGDSAAYFCASSPGTRSRIWEQYFGPGTRLTVT.

CDR3 sequence: CASSFLAGADSGANVLTF. In nucleotides, the CDR3 is TGTGCCAGCAGCTTTCTAGCGGGGGCCGACTCTGGGGCCAACGTCCTGACTTTC. The chain is built from TRBV5-8 and TRBJ2-6; 10 bases line up with TRBD2. This CDR3 is 18 amino acids long. The germline gives CDR1 SGHTS, CDR2 YDEGEE. V shed 2 bases, J shed 0 bases, and the junction held 5 bases outside the gene matches.

The rearrangement joins TRBV2 to TRBJ2-3, with 7 nucleotides matching TRBD1. J lost 2 bases, V lost 4 bases, and 15 bases had no gene match. This CDR3 is built from 18 residues. CDR1 is SNHLY, CDR2 FYNNEI, per germline. The CDR3 bases are TGTGCCAGCAGTGGCCAAGGGACAGCCCCTAGGGTCACAGATACGCAGTATTTT. Translating gives CASSGQGTAPRVTDTQYF.

This clone came up once. At one boundary the junction diverges from the germline segment, which might be a read error. V and J are TRBV7-9 and TRBJ2-6; D uncertain. The CDR3 consists of 11 residues. CDR1 is SEHNR and CDR2 is FQNEAQ in the germline V gene (reference sequence). The CDR3 DNA reads TGTGCCAGCAGCCCGGAGATTCAACCTGATTTC. It yields the protein CASSPEIQPDF.

As regards this clone: The sample holds other DNA sequences that translate to the same CDR3. The V gene is TRBV29-1, the J gene TRBJ2-7, with TRBD1 matching over 11 bases. Germline CDR1 and CDR2: SQVTM and ANQGSEA. Trimming removed 7 bases from V and 3 bases from J; junction bases left unmatched: 2. CDR3 length equals 12 residues. The CDR3 nucleotides read TGCAGCGGGGGACAGGGGGTCTACGAGCAGTACTTC. This codes for CSGGQGVYEQYF.

In this sample, this clone turned up a few times. The chain links TRBV6-1 to TRBJ1-2; D call uncertain. V lost 6 bases to trimming and J lost 0 bases, with 5 bases between them. Germline CDR1 is MNHNS and CDR2 is SASEGT. CDR3 size: 12 residues. CDR3 residues: CASRGPNYGYTF. The CDR3 bases are TGTGCCAGCAGGGGCCCTAACTATGGCTACACCTTC.

V is TRBV7-2 and J is TRBJ2-5, with 10 nucleotides matching TRBD1. The germline gives CDR1 SGHTA, CDR2 FQGNSA. With V trimmed by 4 bases and J by 5 bases, 7 bases remained unmatched. This CDR3 has 15 amino acids. The CDR3 spells CASSSRTGGSETQYF. The CDR3 coding sequence is TGTGCCAGCAGCTCACGGACAGGGGGTAGTGAGACCCAGTACTTC.